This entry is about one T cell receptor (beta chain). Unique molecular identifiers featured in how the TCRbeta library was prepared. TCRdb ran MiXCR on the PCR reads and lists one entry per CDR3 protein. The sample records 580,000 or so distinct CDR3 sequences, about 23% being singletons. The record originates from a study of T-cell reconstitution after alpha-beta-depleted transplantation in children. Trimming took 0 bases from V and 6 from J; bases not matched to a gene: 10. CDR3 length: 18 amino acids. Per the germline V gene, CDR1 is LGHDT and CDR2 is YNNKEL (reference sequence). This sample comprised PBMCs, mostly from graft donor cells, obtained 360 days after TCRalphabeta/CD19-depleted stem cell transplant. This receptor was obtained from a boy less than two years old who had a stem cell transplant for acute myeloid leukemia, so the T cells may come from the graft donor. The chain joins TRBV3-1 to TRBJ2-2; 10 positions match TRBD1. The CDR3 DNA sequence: TGTGCCAGCAGCCAAGATAGGGGGACAGGGGACGCGGCCGGGGAGCTGTTTTTT. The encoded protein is CASSQDRGTGDAAGELFF.